This T cell receptor beta chain was documented in a study of breast tumors, draining lymph nodes, adjacent tissues. Findings and caveats of the study: Luminal-like breast cancer showed significantly higher tumor–nontumor repertoire similarity than basal-like. Tumors had less TCR diversity than lymph nodes, more than nontumor tissue.

This clonotype was counted many times. The antigen is undetermined. Samples came from axillary lymph nodes draining the breast cancer. TCRdb reprocessed the multiplex PCR reads with MiXCR, giving one entry per CDR3 protein. Of approximately 300,000 distinct CDR3 sequences in the sample, under 35% were seen once. V was trimmed by 6 bases and J by 8 bases, leaving 22 bases between them. The CDR3 spans 15 residues. Looked up from germline, CDR1 is MGHDK and CDR2 is SYGVNS. The sample was axillary lymph node tissue. The clonotype comes from a female donor with breast cancer. Some clones in this sample may be carry-over from other donors' samples. The chain uses TRBV25-1 and TRBJ1-2, with TRBD1 as a possible D gene (5 bases). The CDR3 region is CASSATGTRDGGYTF. The CDR3 DNA reads as TGTGCCAGCAGCGCTACCGGGACCCGGGATGGCGGCTACACCTTC.